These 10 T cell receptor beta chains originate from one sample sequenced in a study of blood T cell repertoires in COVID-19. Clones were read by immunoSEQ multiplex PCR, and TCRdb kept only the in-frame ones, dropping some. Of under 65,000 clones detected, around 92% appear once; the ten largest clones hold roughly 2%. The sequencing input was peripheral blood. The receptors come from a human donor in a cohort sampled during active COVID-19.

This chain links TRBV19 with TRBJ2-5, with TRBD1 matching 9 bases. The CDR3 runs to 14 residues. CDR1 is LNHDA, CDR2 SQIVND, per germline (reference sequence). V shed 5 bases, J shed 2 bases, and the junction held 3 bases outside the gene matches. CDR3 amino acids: CASSGTGPQETQYF. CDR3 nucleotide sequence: TGTGCCAGTAGTGGGACAGGGCCGCAAGAGACCCAGTACTTC.

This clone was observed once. The CDR3 sequence: CASSQGQGSKELFF. CDR3 coding DNA: TGCGCCAGCAGCCAAGGACAGGGTTCTAAGGAGCTGTTTTTT. The gene calls are TRBV4-3 and TRBJ2-2; 7 nucleotides match TRBD1. This CDR3 has 14 residues. The germline V gene has CDR1 LGHNA and CDR2 YSLEER. V was pared by 1 base and J by 10 bases, with 6 bases of the junction left unmatched.

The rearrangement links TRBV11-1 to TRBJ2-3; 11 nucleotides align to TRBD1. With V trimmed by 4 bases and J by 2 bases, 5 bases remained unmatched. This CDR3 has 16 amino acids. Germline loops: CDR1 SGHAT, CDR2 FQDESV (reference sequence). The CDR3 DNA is TGTGCCAGCAGCTCAGGGACAGGGGGGCTCACAGATACGCAGTATTTT. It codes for CASSSGTGGLTDTQYF.

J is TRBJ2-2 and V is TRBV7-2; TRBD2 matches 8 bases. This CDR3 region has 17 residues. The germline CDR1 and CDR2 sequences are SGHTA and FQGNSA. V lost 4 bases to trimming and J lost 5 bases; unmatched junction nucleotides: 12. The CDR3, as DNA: TGTGCCAGCAGCTCCCCCCCGGGAGGGGTCAATACCGGGGAGCTGTTTTTT. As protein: CASSSPPGGVNTGELFF.

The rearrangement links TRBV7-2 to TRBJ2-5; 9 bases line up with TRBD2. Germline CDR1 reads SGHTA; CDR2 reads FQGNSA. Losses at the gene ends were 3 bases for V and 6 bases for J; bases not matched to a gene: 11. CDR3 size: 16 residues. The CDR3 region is CASSFRALAGAKTQYF. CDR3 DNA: TGTGCCAGCAGCTTCCGAGCATTAGCGGGAGCTAAGACCCAGTACTTC.

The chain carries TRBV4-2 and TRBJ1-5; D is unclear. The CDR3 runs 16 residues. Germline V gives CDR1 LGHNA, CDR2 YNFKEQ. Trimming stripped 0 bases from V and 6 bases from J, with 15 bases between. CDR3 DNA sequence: TGTGCCAGCAGCCAAGATCTGGCCCCCGAGGGTCAGCCCCAGCATTTT. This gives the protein CASSQDLAPEGQPQHF.

The CDR3 DNA sequence: TGTGCCAGCAGCCAACGGACAGGAAGCTCCTACGAGCAGTACTTC. It encodes CASSQRTGSSYEQYF. This chain links TRBV4-2 with TRBJ2-7; 7 bases match TRBD1. The CDR3 runs 15 residues. Trimming cost V 2 bases and J 0 bases; bases outside gene matches: 4. CDR1 is LGHNA and CDR2 is YNFKEQ in the germline V gene.

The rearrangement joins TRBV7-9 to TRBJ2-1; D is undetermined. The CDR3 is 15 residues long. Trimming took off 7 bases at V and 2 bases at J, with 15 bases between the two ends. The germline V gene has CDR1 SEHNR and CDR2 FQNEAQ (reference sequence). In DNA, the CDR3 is TGTGCCAGCACCTTCCGACTTACACCCTACAATGAGCAGTTCTTC. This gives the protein CASTFRLTPYNEQFF.

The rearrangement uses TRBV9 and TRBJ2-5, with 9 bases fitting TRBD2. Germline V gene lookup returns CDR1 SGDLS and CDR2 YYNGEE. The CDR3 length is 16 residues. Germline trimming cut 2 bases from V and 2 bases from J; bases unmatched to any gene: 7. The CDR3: CASSVSASGAQETQYF. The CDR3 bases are TGTGCCAGCAGCGTTAGTGCTAGCGGGGCACAAGAGACCCAGTACTTC.

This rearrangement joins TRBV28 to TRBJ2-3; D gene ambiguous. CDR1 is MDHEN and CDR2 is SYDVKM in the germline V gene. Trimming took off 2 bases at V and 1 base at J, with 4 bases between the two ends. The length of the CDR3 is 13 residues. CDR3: CASSLPGTDTQYF. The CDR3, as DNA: TGTGCCAGCAGTTTACCAGGCACAGATACGCAGTATTTT.